The rows below give T cell receptor beta chains drawn from one sample of a study of technical replicates of blood from a handful of donors. Repertoires were generated with immunoSEQ multiplex PCR, while TCRdb's copy carries only in-frame clones and drops some. The sample includes over 45,000 clones, roughly nine tenths seen only once; the top ten take about 3.9%. The specimen was PBMCs. The receptors here all came from a human donor in good health. Some clones in this sample may be carry-over from other donors' samples. CDR3s include the opening cysteine and the closing phenylalanine or tryptophan. The order of the fields is D gene, V gene, clone size, J gene, CDR3 DNA, CDR3 protein. The D gene is left open where the match is weak. Some rows mark clone size as missing; the rest say once, few, many or name a class of expanded clone.

D: NA; V: TRBV18; size: NA; J: TRBJ2-5; DNA: TGTGCCAGCTCACCAATGCGTGACCAAGAGACCCAGTACTTC; CDR3: CASSPMRDQETQYF
D: TRBD1; V: TRBV5-1; size: NA; J: TRBJ1-2; DNA: TGCGCCAGCAGCTATCTTGGACAGGGCCTTGGCTACACCTTC; CDR3: CASSYLGQGLGYTF
D: TRBD2; V: TRBV30; size: NA; J: TRBJ2-2; DNA: TGTGCCTGGCAAGCGGGAGTTGGAACCGGGGAGCTGTTTTTT; CDR3: CAWQAGVGTGELFF
D: TRBD1; V: TRBV11-1; size: NA; J: TRBJ2-1; DNA: TGTGCCAGCAGTTCCGGACAGGGGTCCTACAATGAGCAGTTCTTC; CDR3: CASSSGQGSYNEQFF
D: NA; V: TRBV5-1; size: once; J: TRBJ2-1; DNA: TGCGCCAGCAGCTTCGCTTCAGGGGACTACAATGAGCAGTTCTTC; CDR3: CASSFASGDYNEQFF
D: TRBD1; V: TRBV11-2; size: NA; J: TRBJ1-4; DNA: TGTGCCAGCAGAGGAAACAGGGGCTGGGGTGAAAAACTGTTTTTT; CDR3: CASRGNRGWGEKLFF
D: TRBD2; V: TRBV9; size: once; J: TRBJ2-3; DNA: TGTGCCAGCAGCGTAGAAGGACTAGCGGGGACCACAGATACGCAGTATTTT; CDR3: CASSVEGLAGTTDTQYF
D: TRBD1; V: TRBV19; size: NA; J: TRBJ1-5; DNA: TGTGCCAGTAGTACTCAGGGGGTGAGCAATCAGCCCCAGCATTTT; CDR3: CASSTQGVSNQPQHF
D: TRBD1; V: TRBV18; size: NA; J: TRBJ2-1; DNA: TGTGCCAGCTCACCGGGACAGAACACCTTTAATGAGCAGTTCTTC; CDR3: CASSPGQNTFNEQFF
D: NA; V: TRBV27; size: NA; J: TRBJ1-5; DNA: TGTGCCAGCAGTTCCAGGTCAGGTCAGCCCCAGCATTTT; CDR3: CASSSRSGQPQHF
D: NA; V: TRBV7-9; size: NA; J: TRBJ2-5; DNA: TGTGCCAGCAGCTTAGGAGGACTGGAGACCCAGTACTTC; CDR3: CASSLGGLETQYF
D: NA; V: TRBV21-1; size: NA; J: TRBJ2-7; DNA: TGTGCCAGCAGCAACCAGGCGTTCACCGAGCAGTACTTC; CDR3: CASSNQAFTEQYF
D: NA; V: TRBV2; size: once; J: TRBJ2-7; DNA: TGTGCCAGCAGTTCCGGGTCATACATCTACGAGCAGTACTTC; CDR3: CASSSGSYIYEQYF
D: NA; V: TRBV2; size: NA; J: TRBJ2-3; DNA: TGTGCCACCGCGCCGTCCATCACCACAGATACGCAGTATTTT; CDR3: CATAPSITTDTQYF
D: NA; V: TRBV7-9; size: NA; J: TRBJ2-2; DNA: TGTGCCAGCAGCTCCAATCCAGGGCGGAACACCGGGGAGCTGTTTTTT; CDR3: CASSSNPGRNTGELFF
D: NA; V: TRBV19; size: NA; J: TRBJ2-7; DNA: TGTGCCAGTTCTAGGCTAGGGGCAGCCTCCTACGAGCAGTACTTC; CDR3: CASSRLGAASYEQYF
D: NA; V: TRBV25-1; size: NA; J: TRBJ1-2; DNA: TGTGCCAGCAGTGCAATTAAAACCGGGGGGGCTGGCTACACCTTC; CDR3: CASSAIKTGGAGYTF
D: NA; V: TRBV19; size: NA; J: TRBJ1-2; DNA: TGTGCCAGTAGTAACAAACAGACAGTGAACGCTGGCTACACCTTC; CDR3: CASSNKQTVNAGYTF
D: TRBD1; V: TRBV2; size: NA; J: TRBJ1-1; DNA: TGTGCCAGCATTCCACAGGGGGTAGCTGAAGCTTTCTTT; CDR3: CASIPQGVAEAFF
D: TRBD1; V: TRBV11-1; size: NA; J: TRBJ2-7; DNA: TGTGCCAGCACGAGGACAGGGAGGACCTACGAGCAGTACTTC; CDR3: CASTRTGRTYEQYF
D: NA; V: TRBV7-2; size: NA; J: TRBJ1-1; DNA: TGTGCCAGCAGCCTGGCCCGAAGCTTT; CDR3: CASSLARSF
D: NA; V: TRBV2; size: NA; J: TRBJ1-3; DNA: TGTGCCAGCAGTGTACAAACTGGAAACACCATATATTTT; CDR3: CASSVQTGNTIYF
D: NA; V: TRBV2; size: once; J: TRBJ2-3; DNA: TGTGCCAGCAGGGACAGCACGCAGTATTTT; CDR3: CASRDSTQYF
D: NA; V: TRBV6-1; size: NA; J: TRBJ1-4; DNA: TGTGCCAGCAGACAGGGTATGAATGAAAAACTGTTTTTT; CDR3: CASRQGMNEKLFF
D: NA; V: TRBV18; size: once; J: TRBJ2-4; DNA: TGTGCCAGCTCACCCAACAGTCTAGCCAAAAACATTCAGTACTTC; CDR3: CASSPNSLAKNIQYF
D: NA; V: TRBV6-5; size: NA; J: TRBJ2-7; DNA: TGTGCCAGCAGTTACGCTAGCGATCTTTACGAGCAGTACTTC; CDR3: CASSYASDLYEQYF
D: NA; V: TRBV5-4; size: NA; J: TRBJ1-2; DNA: TGTGCCAGCAGCGCGGGGGGTAATAGCAAGGGCTACACCTTC; CDR3: CASSAGGNSKGYTF
D: TRBD1; V: TRBV7-6; size: NA; J: TRBJ1-2; DNA: TGTGCCAGCAGCTCAGGGGGGACCACTAACTATGGCTACACCTTC; CDR3: CASSSGGTTNYGYTF
D: NA; V: TRBV6-5; size: NA; J: TRBJ2-2; DNA: TGTGCCAGCACCAAAGGGAGCTTTGCCGGGGAGCTGTTTTTT; CDR3: CASTKGSFAGELFF
D: TRBD1; V: TRBV4-1; size: NA; J: TRBJ1-2; DNA: TGCGCCAGCAGCCTCGGACAGGGAATAGGCTACACCTTC; CDR3: CASSLGQGIGYTF
D: TRBD1; V: TRBV27; size: NA; J: TRBJ2-7; DNA: TGTGCCAGCAGTCCACTCCTTCCGGGACAGGGGGCGGAAGAGCAGTACTTC; CDR3: CASSPLLPGQGAEEQYF
D: NA; V: TRBV25-1; size: NA; J: TRBJ1-4; DNA: TGTGCCAGCAGTGAACGCACAGGCGTTAATGAAAAACTGTTTTTT; CDR3: CASSERTGVNEKLFF
D: TRBD2; V: TRBV12-5; size: NA; J: TRBJ2-1; DNA: TGTGCTAGTGGTTTAAACGGGAGGGAATACAATGAGCAGTTCTTC; CDR3: CASGLNGREYNEQFF
D: NA; V: TRBV6-5; size: NA; J: TRBJ1-2; DNA: TGTGCCAGCAGTTACTCGGCCAGCTATGGCTACACCTTC; CDR3: CASSYSASYGYTF
D: NA; V: TRBV7-9; size: NA; J: TRBJ1-2; DNA: TGTGCCAGCAGCCACCGGGACAAACCCTATGGCTACACCTTC; CDR3: CASSHRDKPYGYTF
D: NA; V: TRBV7-2; size: NA; J: TRBJ1-5; DNA: TGTGCCAGCAGCTTAGTCGCAGCCCGGTCGGGGGGGAGGGCGCCCCAGCATTTT; CDR3: CASSLVAARSGGRAPQHF
D: TRBD1; V: TRBV12-5; size: NA; J: TRBJ1-5; DNA: TGTGCTAGTGGTTTGTCCCCAGGGGGCCGGCAGCCCCAGCATTTT; CDR3: CASGLSPGGRQPQHF
D: NA; V: TRBV29-1; size: NA; J: TRBJ2-3; DNA: TGCAGCGTTGAAGGCGACCCAGAGACTCCCACAGATACGCAGTATTTT; CDR3: CSVEGDPETPTDTQYF
D: NA; V: TRBV7-9; size: NA; J: TRBJ1-1; DNA: TGTGCCAGCAGCTTATATTCAGGGATCGCATCTGAAGCTTTCTTT; CDR3: CASSLYSGIASEAFF
D: NA; V: TRBV2; size: NA; J: TRBJ1-1; DNA: TGTGCCAGCAGTGAATTGGGGGGCACTGAAGCTTTCTTT; CDR3: CASSELGGTEAFF
D: NA; V: TRBV5-1; size: NA; J: TRBJ2-2; DNA: TGCGCCAGCAGCCTGGACGGGAACACCGGGGAGCTGTTTTTT; CDR3: CASSLDGNTGELFF
D: TRBD1; V: TRBV11-1; size: NA; J: TRBJ2-2; DNA: TGTGCCAGCAGCTTTAAGCGAGGGGGCCCGAGCACCGGGGAGCTGTTTTTT; CDR3: CASSFKRGGPSTGELFF
D: NA; V: TRBV6-6; size: NA; J: TRBJ1-1; DNA: TGTGCCAGCAGGACAGTGGGAATGAACACTGAAGCTTTCTTT; CDR3: CASRTVGMNTEAFF
D: NA; V: TRBV6-6; size: once; J: TRBJ2-5; DNA: TGTGCCAGCAGTTACGATTCCCGCGGGCGGGAAGAGACCCAGTACTTC; CDR3: CASSYDSRGREETQYF
D: NA; V: TRBV5-4; size: NA; J: TRBJ2-7; DNA: TGTGCCAGCAGCTTGGCCGGCGGGGTCGAGCAGTACTTC; CDR3: CASSLAGGVEQYF
D: TRBD1; V: TRBV27; size: NA; J: TRBJ2-2; DNA: TGTGCCAGCAGTGCCGGGACAGGGATCGCCGGGGAGCTGTTTTTT; CDR3: CASSAGTGIAGELFF
D: TRBD1; V: TRBV7-9; size: NA; J: TRBJ2-3; DNA: TGTGCCAGCAGCTTATATACAGGGGGAACAGATACGCAGTATTTT; CDR3: CASSLYTGGTDTQYF
D: NA; V: TRBV7-8; size: NA; J: TRBJ1-1; DNA: TGTGCCAGCAGCTTAGTTTCGGCTGAAGCTTTCTTT; CDR3: CASSLVSAEAFF
D: NA; V: TRBV6-5; size: NA; J: TRBJ2-7; DNA: TGTGCCAGCAGTTACTCGAGGGACGAGCAGTACTTC; CDR3: CASSYSRDEQYF
D: NA; V: TRBV18; size: NA; J: TRBJ1-3; DNA: TGTGCCAGCTCACCACCTGGGAGCCCAAACACCATATATTTT; CDR3: CASSPPGSPNTIYF
D: NA; V: TRBV30; size: NA; J: TRBJ1-6; DNA: TGTGCCTGGAGGGGCGAGGGTCCCTATAATTCACCCCTCCACTTT; CDR3: CAWRGEGPYNSPLHF
D: TRBD2; V: TRBV11-2; size: NA; J: TRBJ2-1; DNA: TGTGCCAGCAGCTTCACTAGCGGGGCGCCCAATGAGCAGTTCTTC; CDR3: CASSFTSGAPNEQFF
D: TRBD2; V: TRBV7-2; size: once; J: TRBJ2-7; DNA: TGTGCCAGCAGCCTCGTTGCTCGGGGGGTCTACGAGCAGTACTTC; CDR3: CASSLVARGVYEQYF
D: NA; V: TRBV7-3; size: few; J: TRBJ2-1; DNA: TGTGCCAGCAGCCCATCTAGCGCGCTGGCTGAGCAGTTCTTC; CDR3: CASSPSSALAEQFF
D: TRBD1; V: TRBV6-1; size: NA; J: TRBJ2-5; DNA: TGTGCCAGCAGTGAATACGAATCAGGGGGCCAAGAGACCCAGTACTTC; CDR3: CASSEYESGGQETQYF
D: TRBD1; V: TRBV6-5; size: NA; J: TRBJ2-5; DNA: TGTGCCAGCAGTTACTCGACAGGGGGTAGGACCCAGTACTTC; CDR3: CASSYSTGGRTQYF
D: NA; V: TRBV6-5; size: NA; J: TRBJ1-6; DNA: TGTGCCAGCAGTTACTACGGGGGAAATTCACCCCTCCACTTT; CDR3: CASSYYGGNSPLHF
D: NA; V: TRBV5-1; size: NA; J: TRBJ2-2; DNA: TGCGCCAGCAGCCCGGCGGCGGGTGCCGGCGGGGAGCTGTTTTTT; CDR3: CASSPAAGAGGELFF
D: TRBD1; V: TRBV6-5; size: NA; J: TRBJ1-1; DNA: TGTGCCAGCAGCACCGGGACAGGGGGTACTGAAGCTTTCTTT; CDR3: CASSTGTGGTEAFF
D: TRBD2; V: TRBV19; size: NA; J: TRBJ2-7; DNA: TGTGCCAGTAGTATTAGCGGGGTACCCTCCTACGAGCAGTACTTC; CDR3: CASSISGVPSYEQYF